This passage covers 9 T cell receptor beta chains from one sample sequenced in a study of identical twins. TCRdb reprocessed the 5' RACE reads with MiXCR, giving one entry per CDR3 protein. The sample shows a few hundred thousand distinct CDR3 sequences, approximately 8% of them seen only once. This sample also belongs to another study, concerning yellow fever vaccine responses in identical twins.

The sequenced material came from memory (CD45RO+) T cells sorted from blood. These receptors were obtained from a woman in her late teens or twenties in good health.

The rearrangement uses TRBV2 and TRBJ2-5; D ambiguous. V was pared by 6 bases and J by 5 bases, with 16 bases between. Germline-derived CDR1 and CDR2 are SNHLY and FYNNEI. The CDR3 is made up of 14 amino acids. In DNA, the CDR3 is TGTGCCAGCAGAGATGGATCTGCGATGGAGACCCAGTACTTC. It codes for CASRDGSAMETQYF.

CDR3 sequence: CTCCYRSRTGTSGSNEQFF. CDR3 in DNA: TGTACCTGCTGTTACCGAAGCCGGACCGGGACTAGCGGGTCCAATGAGCAGTTCTTC. The chain has TRBV2 and TRBJ2-1; 12 positions match TRBD2. CDR1 and CDR2 from the germline V gene are SNHLY and FYNNEI. The CDR3 consists of 19 residues.

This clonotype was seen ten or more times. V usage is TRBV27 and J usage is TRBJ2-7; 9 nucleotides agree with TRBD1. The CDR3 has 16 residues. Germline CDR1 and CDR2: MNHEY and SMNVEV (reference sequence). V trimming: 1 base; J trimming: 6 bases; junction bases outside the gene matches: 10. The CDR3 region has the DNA TGTGCCAGCAGTTTATTGGCGTTGGACAGGGGTTCCGAGCAGTACTTC. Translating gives CASSLLALDRGSEQYF.

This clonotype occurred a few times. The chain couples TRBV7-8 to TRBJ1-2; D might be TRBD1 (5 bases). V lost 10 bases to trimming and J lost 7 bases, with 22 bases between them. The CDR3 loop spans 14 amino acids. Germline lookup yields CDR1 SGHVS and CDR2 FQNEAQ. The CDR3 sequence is CATRRDGQTGGYTF. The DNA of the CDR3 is TGTGCCACCAGAAGGGACGGGCAAACGGGTGGCTACACCTTC.

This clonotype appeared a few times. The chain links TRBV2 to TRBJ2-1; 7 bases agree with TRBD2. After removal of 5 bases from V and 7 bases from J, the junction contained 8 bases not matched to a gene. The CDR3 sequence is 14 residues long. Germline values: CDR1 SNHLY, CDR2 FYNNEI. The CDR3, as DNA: TGTGCCAGCAGTCTGCGGACTAGTATTAATGAGCAGTTCTTC. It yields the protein CASSLRTSINEQFF.

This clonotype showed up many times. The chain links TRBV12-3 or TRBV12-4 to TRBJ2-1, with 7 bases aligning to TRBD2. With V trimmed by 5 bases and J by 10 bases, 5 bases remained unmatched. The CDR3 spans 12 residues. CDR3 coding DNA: TGTGCCAGCAGTACGACTAGCACCGAGCAGTTCTTC. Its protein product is CASSTTSTEQFF.

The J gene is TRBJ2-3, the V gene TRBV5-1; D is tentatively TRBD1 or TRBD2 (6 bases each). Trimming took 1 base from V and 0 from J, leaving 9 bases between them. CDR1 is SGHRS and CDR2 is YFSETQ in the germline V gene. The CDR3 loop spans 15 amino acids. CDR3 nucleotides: TGCGCCAGCAGCTTGACGGGGGCCAGCACAGATACGCAGTATTTT. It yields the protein CASSLTGASTDTQYF.

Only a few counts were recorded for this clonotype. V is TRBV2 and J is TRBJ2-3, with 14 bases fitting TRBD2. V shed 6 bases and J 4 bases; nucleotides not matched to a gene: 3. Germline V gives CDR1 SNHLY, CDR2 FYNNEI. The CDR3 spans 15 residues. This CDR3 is CASRGLAGVADTQYF. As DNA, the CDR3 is TGTGCCAGCAGGGGACTAGCGGGAGTCGCAGATACGCAGTATTTT.

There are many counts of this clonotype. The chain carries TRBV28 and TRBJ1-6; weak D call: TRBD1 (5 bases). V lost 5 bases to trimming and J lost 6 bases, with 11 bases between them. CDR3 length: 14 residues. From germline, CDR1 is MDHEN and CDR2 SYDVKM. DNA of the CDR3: TGTGCCAGCAGTACCGGGGGGGTTAATTCACCCCTCCACTTT. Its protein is CASSTGGVNSPLHF.